This is a list of T cell receptor beta chains from one sample in a study of monozygotic twins with cystic fibrosis. Some clones are missing from TCRdb's copy, which holds only in-frame ones; the method was immunoSEQ multiplex PCR. This sample has over 20,000 clones, with approximately 89% found just once. Sequencing input: blood. The receptors derive from a girl aged 2-10 years with cystic fibrosis. Both conserved end residues are part of each CDR3. A D gene is named only where the DNA matches it firmly. Clone size is not always given. Where it is, it says once, few, many or a class for expanded clones.

CDR3: CAIFSERTGTLNYGYTF; DNA: TGTGCCATCTTCTCCGAAAGGACAGGGACGTTGAACTATGGCTACACCTTC; D: TRBD1; size: -; V: TRBV10-3; J: TRBJ1-2
CDR3: CASSESPDSYMNTEAFF; DNA: TGTGCCAGCAGTGAATCCCCGGACAGTTACATGAACACTGAAGCTTTCTTT; D: -; size: -; V: TRBV6-1; J: TRBJ1-1
CDR3: CASSLVRTELHTGELFF; DNA: TGTGCCAGCAGCTTAGTTCGGACGGAGCTCCACACCGGGGAGCTGTTTTTT; D: -; size: -; V: TRBV7-8; J: TRBJ2-2
CDR3: CASSWQGTYNEQFF; DNA: TGTGCCAGCAGTTGGCAGGGAACCTACAATGAGCAGTTCTTC; D: -; size: -; V: TRBV27; J: TRBJ2-1
CDR3: CSVDRYGDGELFF; DNA: TGCAGCGTTGATAGGTACGGCGACGGGGAGCTGTTTTTT; D: -; size: -; V: TRBV29-1; J: TRBJ2-2
CDR3: CASSGGANYGYTF; DNA: TGTGCCAGCAGTGGAGGGGCTAACTATGGCTACACCTTC; D: -; size: -; V: TRBV6-5; J: TRBJ1-2
CDR3: CASSLDREETQYF; DNA: TGTGCCAGCAGCTTAGATAGGGAAGAGACCCAGTACTTC; D: -; size: few; V: TRBV7-2; J: TRBJ2-5
CDR3: CASSFIGTGLQKLFF; DNA: TGTGCCAGCAGCTTTATCGGGACAGGGCTTCAAAAACTGTTTTTT; D: TRBD1; size: -; V: TRBV7-2; J: TRBJ1-4
CDR3: CASSAEPGGQQYF; DNA: TGCGCCAGCAGTGCAGAACCAGGGGGACAGCAGTACTTC; D: TRBD1; size: -; V: TRBV10-1; J: TRBJ2-7
CDR3: CASSFLRGETQYF; DNA: TGTGCCAGCAGCTTCCTGAGGGGAGAGACCCAGTACTTC; D: -; size: -; V: TRBV5-6; J: TRBJ2-5
CDR3: CATSRRPGGVLPGEQYF; DNA: TGTGCCACCAGCAGACGCCCTGGCGGGGTACTACCTGGGGAGCAGTACTTC; D: -; size: -; V: TRBV15; J: TRBJ2-7
CDR3: CASSMVGKGYGYTF; DNA: TGTGCCAGTAGTATGGTGGGGAAAGGATATGGCTACACCTTC; D: -; size: -; V: TRBV19; J: TRBJ1-2
CDR3: CASSPGGQKGYEQYF; DNA: TGTGCCAGCAGCCCAGGGGGTCAAAAGGGCTACGAGCAGTACTTC; D: TRBD1; size: -; V: TRBV7-8; J: TRBJ2-7
CDR3: CASSDGTVNTGELFF; DNA: TGTGCCAGCAGTGACGGGACCGTGAACACCGGGGAGCTGTTTTTT; D: -; size: -; V: TRBV6-1; J: TRBJ2-2
CDR3: CASRKTGAYEQYF; DNA: TGCGCCAGCAGGAAGACAGGGGCCTACGAGCAGTACTTC; D: TRBD1; size: -; V: TRBV5-1; J: TRBJ2-7
CDR3: CSANEQGYDEQFF; DNA: TGCAGCGCAAACGAACAGGGGTACGATGAGCAGTTCTTC; D: TRBD1; size: -; V: TRBV29-1; J: TRBJ2-1
CDR3: CASSFAGEETQYF; DNA: TGTGCCAGCAGCTTCGCGGGGGAGGAGACCCAGTACTTC; D: TRBD2; size: -; V: TRBV7-2; J: TRBJ2-5
CDR3: CASSKEDRGYEQYF; DNA: TGCGCCAGCAGCAAAGAGGACAGGGGGTACGAGCAGTACTTC; D: TRBD1; size: -; V: TRBV4-1; J: TRBJ2-7
CDR3: CASSLGQGSEKLFF; DNA: TGTGCCAGCAGCTTGGGACAGGGAAGTGAAAAACTGTTTTTT; D: TRBD1; size: -; V: TRBV7-9; J: TRBJ1-4
CDR3: CAWSVVNTEAFF; DNA: TGTGCCTGGAGTGTAGTGAACACTGAAGCTTTCTTT; D: -; size: -; V: TRBV30; J: TRBJ1-1
CDR3: CSVAARENEKLFF; DNA: TGCAGCGTTGCAGCCCGGGAGAATGAAAAACTGTTTTTT; D: -; size: -; V: TRBV29-1; J: TRBJ1-4
CDR3: CASKWVTDYNEQFF; DNA: TGTGCCAGCAAATGGGTTACGGATTACAATGAGCAGTTCTTC; D: -; size: -; V: TRBV7-9; J: TRBJ2-1
CDR3: CASSVGVRATVEHTGELFF; DNA: TGTGCCAGCAGCGTAGGTGTCAGGGCTACTGTTGAGCACACCGGGGAGCTGTTTTTT; D: -; size: -; V: TRBV9; J: TRBJ2-2
CDR3: CASKTESNQPQHF; DNA: TGTGCCAGCAAGACAGAGAGCAATCAGCCCCAGCATTTT; D: -; size: -; V: TRBV2; J: TRBJ1-5
CDR3: CASSLVWTGESETQYF; DNA: TGCGCCAGCAGCTTGGTTTGGACAGGGGAGTCAGAGACCCAGTACTTC; D: TRBD1; size: -; V: TRBV5-1; J: TRBJ2-5
CDR3: CAWSVGILLSSGANVLTF; DNA: TGTGCCTGGAGTGTGGGCATCCTACTCAGCTCTGGGGCCAACGTCCTGACTTTC; D: -; size: -; V: TRBV30; J: TRBJ2-6
CDR3: CASSGASGGTLRTYNEQFF; DNA: TGTGCCAGCAGTGGGGCTAGCGGGGGGACACTCCGTACATACAATGAGCAGTTCTTC; D: TRBD2; size: -; V: TRBV2; J: TRBJ2-1
CDR3: CASSERVSSENTIYF; DNA: TGTGCCAGCAGTGAACGGGTGAGCTCTGAAAACACCATATATTTT; D: -; size: few; V: TRBV2; J: TRBJ1-3
CDR3: CASSLARADYEQYF; DNA: TGTGCCAGCAGCTTAGCCAGGGCTGACTACGAGCAGTACTTC; D: -; size: -; V: TRBV7-2; J: TRBJ2-7
CDR3: CASSDSRGSPYEQYF; DNA: TGCGCCAGCAGTGACTCGCGGGGGAGCCCCTACGAGCAGTACTTC; D: TRBD2; size: -; V: TRBV10-1; J: TRBJ2-7
CDR3: CASSPAEGEAFF; DNA: TGTGCCAGCAGCCCCGCTGAGGGTGAAGCTTTCTTT; D: -; size: -; V: TRBV9; J: TRBJ1-1
CDR3: CASSIAPLAGGTYEQYF; DNA: TGTGCCAGTAGTATAGCCCCACTAGCGGGGGGGACCTACGAGCAGTACTTC; D: TRBD2; size: -; V: TRBV19; J: TRBJ2-7
CDR3: CASSWWTDTGELFF; DNA: TGTGCCAGCAGTTGGTGGACAGACACCGGGGAGCTGTTTTTT; D: -; size: once; V: TRBV6-5; J: TRBJ2-2
CDR3: CASSSLSGTTGALYF; DNA: TGTGCCAGCAGCTCCCTCTCCGGGACTACGGGGGCCCTGTATTTT; D: -; size: -; V: TRBV7-2; J: TRBJ2-3
CDR3: CASSLFGSGANVLTF; DNA: TGTGCCAGCAGCTTATTTGGCTCTGGGGCCAACGTCCTGACTTTC; D: -; size: -; V: TRBV11-2; J: TRBJ2-6
CDR3: CASSLFGPSYGYTF; DNA: TGTGCCAGCAGCCTCTTCGGGCCATCCTATGGCTACACCTTC; D: -; size: -; V: TRBV7-2; J: TRBJ1-2
CDR3: CASSLDRDTEAFF; DNA: TGCGCCAGCAGCTTGGACAGGGACACTGAAGCTTTCTTT; D: -; size: -; V: TRBV5-1; J: TRBJ1-1
CDR3: CASSIGRGSPPQHF; DNA: TGTGCCAGTAGTATTGGCAGGGGGTCCCCGCCCCAGCATTTT; D: TRBD1; size: -; V: TRBV19; J: TRBJ1-5
CDR3: CASSIHGQGAADTQYF; DNA: TGTGCCAGCAGCATACATGGACAGGGGGCAGCAGATACGCAGTATTTT; D: TRBD1; size: -; V: TRBV11-2; J: TRBJ2-3
CDR3: CASSLDTGRDSPLHF; DNA: TGTGCCAGCAGCTTGGATACAGGGCGGGATTCACCCCTCCACTTT; D: -; size: -; V: TRBV5-4; J: TRBJ1-6
CDR3: CAWSGLEQETQYF; DNA: TGTGCCTGGAGTGGACTAGAGCAAGAGACCCAGTACTTC; D: -; size: -; V: TRBV30; J: TRBJ2-5
CDR3: CASSFTADGSNQPQHF; DNA: TGTGCCAGCAGCTTCACCGCCGACGGTAGCAATCAGCCCCAGCATTTT; D: -; size: -; V: TRBV5-8; J: TRBJ1-5
CDR3: CASSFAVLGTQYF; DNA: TGTGCCAGCAGCTTCGCAGTTTTAGGTACGCAGTATTTT; D: -; size: -; V: TRBV7-2; J: TRBJ2-3
CDR3: CASSLGLAGTSSTDTQYF; DNA: TGTGCCAGCAGCTTAGGCCTAGCGGGCACTTCTAGCACAGATACGCAGTATTTT; D: TRBD2; size: -; V: TRBV13; J: TRBJ2-3
CDR3: CASSGDRSTQPQHF; DNA: TGTGCCAGTAGTGGGGACAGGTCAACTCAGCCCCAGCATTTT; D: TRBD1; size: few; V: TRBV19; J: TRBJ1-5
CDR3: CATSSGLGTEAFF; DNA: TGTGCCACCAGCAGCGGCCTGGGCACTGAAGCTTTCTTT; D: -; size: -; V: TRBV15; J: TRBJ1-1
CDR3: CASSTGAGGNTIYF; DNA: TGTGCCAGCAGTACAGGGGCAGGGGGAAACACCATATATTTT; D: TRBD1; size: -; V: TRBV6-6; J: TRBJ1-3
CDR3: CASSDGPIGGYTF; DNA: TGTGCCAGCAGCGACGGGCCGATCGGTGGCTACACCTTC; D: -; size: -; V: TRBV11-2; J: TRBJ1-2
CDR3: CASSLGGRGDTEAFF; DNA: TGCGCCAGCAGCTTGGGGGGGCGAGGGGACACTGAAGCTTTCTTT; D: -; size: -; V: TRBV5-1; J: TRBJ1-1